What follows is one T cell receptor beta chain and its context. The data are from a study of blood T cell repertoires in COVID-19. Across the whole study: Samples came from the United States, Italy and Spain, spanning acute and convalescent COVID-19. Nucleic acid was either cDNA or gDNA, and it came from T cells, B-cell-depleted T cells, or PBMCs.

The V gene's germline CDR1 is LNHDA and CDR2 SQIVND (reference sequence). The V and J ends lost 4 bases and 2 bases, in that order; junction bases with no gene match: 3. CDR3 length equals 14 residues. In the source study's methods: Nucleated cell number was recorded as an estimate derived from reference gene primer amplification. The method was immunoSEQ multiplex PCR; TCRdb's version includes in-frame clones alone and lacks a portion of them. Clone size and the V and J calls come from that table; the DNA yielded D and trimming. This table has under 300,000 clones, 85% appearing once. The V and J genes are TRBV19 and TRBJ1-1; 8 bases fit TRBD1. The receptor was isolated from a human donor in a cohort sampled during active COVID-19. Sequenced: peripheral blood. The DNA of the CDR3 is TGTGCCAGTAGTAAGGACAGGGCTAACACTGAAGCTTTCTTT. This gives the protein CASSKDRANTEAFF.